The 21 T cell receptor beta chains given below trace back to one sample, sequenced in a study of blood T cells in healthy people across ages (dated by TCRdb to between 2015 and 2016). Receptor libraries were prepared by 5' RACE. Sequencing took place on an Illumina HiSeq 2500. A second PCR of about 6 to 11 cycles was run with a J-beta primer mix and a sample-barcoded 5' primer. In-frame beta chains were kept once TCRdb had trimmed the public reads at Q25 with fastp and called clones with MiXCR. Entries that share a CDR3 protein sequence are merged under the most common genes and DNA. Here the sample has about a million distinct CDR3 sequences; just over 50% occur a single time. The ten biggest clones cover 20% to 25% of the sample. The sequencing sample was made of blood. These receptors originate from a woman aged 55-69 years in good health.

This clonotype showed up just a few times. The genes are TRBV7-2 and TRBJ2-6; D call uncertain. The germline V gene has CDR1 SGHTA and CDR2 FQGNSA. V gave up 5 bases and J gave up 0 bases, with 20 bases separating them. This CDR3 has 19 residues. This CDR3 reads CASSPRIGAAGSGANVLTF. Here the CDR3 DNA reads TGTGCCAGCAGCCCACGGATAGGAGCCGCCGGCTCTGGGGCCAACGTCCTGACTTTC. The full variable domain, completed using reference TRBV7-2 and TRBJ2-6, is GAGVSQSPSNKVTEKGKDVELRCDPISGHTALYWYRQSLGQGLEFLIYFQGNSAPDKSGLPSDRFSAERTGGSVSTLTIQRTQQEDSAVYLCASSPRIGAAGSGANVLTFGAGSRLTVL.

This clonotype appeared many times. CDR3 bases: TGCAGCGTTGGTCGGACAGGGAGGGAATTAGAGACCCAGTACTTC. Translated, it gives CSVGRTGRELETQYF. The chain joins TRBV29-1 to TRBJ2-5; D perhaps matches TRBD1 (8 bases). Per the germline V gene, CDR1 is SQVTM and CDR2 is ANQGSEA. The V end was cut by 4 bases, the J end by 4 bases, with 19 bases between. CDR3 size: 15 residues.

This clonotype was seen repeatedly, ten times or more. V gene TRBV4-1 combines with J gene TRBJ2-7; 14 nucleotides agree with TRBD2. The germline gives CDR1 MGHRA, CDR2 YSYEKL. The CDR3 contains 15 residues. With 6 bases clipped from V and 6 bases from J, the junction kept 7 bases outside the gene matches. CDR3 coding DNA: TGCGCCAGCAGTCCCATGACTAGCGGGAGGGGCGAGCAGTACTTC. Amino acid sequence: CASSPMTSGRGEQYF.

The rearrangement uses TRBV24-1 and TRBJ2-5; D is ambiguous. This CDR3 contains 16 residues. V gave up 2 bases and J gave up 1 base, with 13 bases separating them. Looked up from germline, CDR1 is KGHDR and CDR2 is SFDVKD. The CDR3 region has the DNA TGTGCCACCAGTGATTGGGTCACCGAGAGCCAAGAGACCCAGTACTTC. Encoded protein: CATSDWVTESQETQYF.

This clonotype occurred once. At one end the junction does not follow the germline gene, possibly because of a read error. The chain uses TRBV5-6 and TRBJ2-1, with 7 bases aligning to TRBD2. The CDR3 totals 15 residues. Germline lookup yields CDR1 SGHDT and CDR2 YYEEEE. The CDR3 loop reads CASSKERGSYNERFF. The CDR3 bases are TGTGCCAGCAGCAAAGAGCGGGGATCCTACAATGAGCGGTTCTTC.

There are a few counts of this clonotype. The gene calls are TRBV3-1 and TRBJ2-1; a weak D match, TRBD2 (6 bases). From germline, CDR1 is LGHDT and CDR2 YNNKEL (reference sequence). V was shortened by 0 bases and J by 2 bases, with 11 bases between the two germline ends. The CDR3 is made up of 16 amino acids. The chain's CDR3 is CASSQDPRRAYNEQFF. In DNA, the CDR3 is TGTGCCAGCAGCCAAGACCCCAGGAGGGCCTACAATGAGCAGTTCTTC.

The chain links TRBV20-1 to TRBJ2-4, with a possible D match to TRBD2 (5 bases). In germline, CDR1 is DFQATT, CDR2 SNEGSKA (reference sequence). The V end lost 5 bases, the J end lost 0 bases, and 8 bases lay between the germline ends. This CDR3 contains 13 residues. The CDR3 DNA reads TGCAGTGCTGGACTCGGAGCCAAAAACATTCAGTACTTC. It is translated as CSAGLGAKNIQYF.

The genes are TRBV20-1 and TRBJ2-5, with 9 bases aligning to TRBD1. Germline trimming cut 1 base from V and 11 bases from J; bases unmatched to any gene: 14. Germline V gives CDR1 DFQATT, CDR2 SNEGSKA (reference sequence). The CDR3 length is 15 residues. As DNA, the CDR3 is TGCAGTGCTAGAGGAGGGACAGGGCGCAACAATGAGCAGTACTTC. Amino acids: CSARGGTGRNNEQYF.

As to this clonotype: An end of the junction does not agree with germline; a read error may underlie this. This rearrangement joins TRBV29-1 to TRBJ2-1; tentatively, D is TRBD2 (5 bases). This CDR3 is 15 amino acids long. CDR1 and CDR2 (germline): SQVTM, ANQGSEA. CDR3 DNA sequence: TGCAGCGTTGAAGCCCAGGAGCGGTTGTACAATAAGCAGTTCTTC. Translation: CSVEAQERLYNKQFF.

This clonotype was observed a few times. The chain employs TRBV6-6 and TRBJ2-7; D is uncertain. The V and J ends lost 2 bases and 3 bases respectively, with 17 bases between them. The CDR3 is made up of 16 amino acids. CDR1 MNHNY and CDR2 SVGAGI come from the germline V gene (reference sequence). The CDR3 reads CASSYLIRSGYYEQYF. Written as DNA, the CDR3 is TGTGCCAGCAGTTACCTGATCAGGTCAGGATACTACGAGCAGTACTTC.

The DNA of the CDR3 is TGCGCCAGCAGCGCTATGCCGGGACAGGGATCCCCAGCTTTCTTT. Its translation: CASSAMPGQGSPAFF. V and J are TRBV5-1 and TRBJ1-1; 9 bases are shared with TRBD1. CDR3 length: 15 residues. Per the germline V gene, CDR1 is SGHRS and CDR2 is YFSETQ. V lost 4 bases to trimming and J lost 10 bases; unmatched junction nucleotides: 14. The full variable domain, its missing parts supplied by reference TRBV5-1 and TRBJ1-1, is KAGVTQTPRYLIKTRGQQVTLSCSPISGHRSVSWYQQTPGQGLQFLFEYFSETQRNKGNFPGRFSGRQFSNSRSEMNVSTLELGDSALYLCASSAMPGQGSPAFFGQGTRLTVV.

The rearrangement uses TRBV2 and TRBJ2-5, with 11 bases aligning to TRBD2. J gave up 3 bases and V 5 bases, and 8 bases lay outside the gene matches. Germline loops: CDR1 SNHLY, CDR2 FYNNEI. This CDR3 contains 16 residues. CDR3 protein: CASSSFSGRVEETQYF. The DNA for the CDR3 is TGTGCCAGCAGTTCGTTTAGCGGGAGGGTAGAAGAGACCCAGTACTTC.

The chain combines TRBV6-1 with TRBJ2-7, with TRBD2 as a possible D gene (6 bases). CDR1 is MNHNS, CDR2 SASEGT, per germline. With 7 bases removed from V and 0 bases from J, the gap between germline ends came to 13 bases. The length of the CDR3 is 14 residues. The CDR3 loop reads CASTGDWSSYEQYF. CDR3 coding DNA: TGTGCCAGCACTGGGGACTGGTCCTCCTACGAGCAGTACTTC.

In DNA, the CDR3 is TGTGCCAGCGGCCTGGGCGGGAGTGTCGCCTACAATGAGCAGTTCTTC. Its protein product is CASGLGGSVAYNEQFF. The chain uses TRBV7-2 and TRBJ2-1; 7 nucleotides agree with TRBD2. The CDR3 has 16 amino acids. V shed 8 bases, J shed 2 bases, and the junction held 12 bases outside the gene matches. CDR1 and CDR2 from the germline V gene are SGHTA and FQGNSA.

This chain uses TRBV20-1 with TRBJ2-1, with 10 bases lining up with TRBD2. The germline gives CDR1 DFQATT, CDR2 SNEGSKA (reference sequence). The V and J ends lost 6 bases and 7 bases, in that order; junction bases with no gene match: 12. The CDR3 sequence is 15 residues long. The DNA of the CDR3 is TGCAGTGCAAATGGACTAGCGGAGTGGGGGAATGAGCAGTTCTTC. Translating gives CSANGLAEWGNEQFF.

The rearrangement joins TRBV6-2 or TRBV6-3 to TRBJ2-7; 8 positions match TRBD2. Unmatched junction bases numbered 9, after V lost 5 bases and J lost 3 bases. This CDR3 is built from 15 residues. The germline V gene encodes CDR1 MNHEY and CDR2 SVGEGT. The CDR3 coding sequence is TGTGCCAGCAGTACTCCAGCGGGAGATCTCTACGAGCAGTACTTC. This translates into CASSTPAGDLYEQYF.

V is TRBV6-2 or TRBV6-3 and J is TRBJ2-6; D unclear. The CDR3 sequence is 15 residues long. With 6 bases removed from V and 1 base from J, the gap between germline ends came to 10 bases. The germline CDR1 and CDR2 sequences are MNHEY and SVGEGT. The CDR3 loop is CASSPIASGANVLTF. In DNA, the CDR3 is TGTGCCAGCAGCCCCATCGCATCTGGGGCCAACGTCCTGACTTTC.

The rearrangement joins TRBV28 to TRBJ2-1; perhaps TRBD2 as D (7 bases). Trimming cost V 3 bases and J 3 bases, with 12 bases left between them. The CDR3 is made up of 15 amino acids. Germline CDR1 and CDR2: MDHEN and SYDVKM. CDR3 amino acids: CASSFGGPFYNEQFF. CDR3 nucleotides: TGTGCCAGCAGTTTCGGGGGGCCGTTCTACAATGAGCAGTTCTTC.

The rearrangement uses TRBV7-9 and TRBJ2-5, with TRBD2 identical over 10 bases. The CDR3 is 16 residues long. Germline-derived CDR1 and CDR2 are SEHNR and FQNEAQ (reference sequence). V trimming: 5 bases; J trimming: 1 base; junction bases outside the gene matches: 7. Here the CDR3 DNA reads TGTGCCAGCAGCCCCAGCGGGAGGGGGCCCCAAGAGACCCAGTACTTC. The encoded protein is CASSPSGRGPQETQYF.

The chain joins TRBV6-5 to TRBJ2-1, with a tentative D call TRBD1 (6 bases). This CDR3 contains 13 residues. Germline lookup yields CDR1 MNHEY and CDR2 SVGAGI. With 6 bases removed from V and 7 bases from J, the gap between germline ends came to 13 bases. Here the CDR3 reads CASRAPTGNEQFF. Here the CDR3 DNA reads TGTGCCAGCAGAGCCCCGACAGGAAATGAGCAGTTCTTC.

V usage is TRBV29-1 and J usage is TRBJ1-2, with 8 nucleotides matching TRBD1. The CDR3 is 13 residues long. The V and J ends lost 3 bases and 8 bases, in that order; junction bases with no gene match: 8. Germline V gene sequence: CDR1 SQVTM, CDR2 ANQGSEA. The DNA of the CDR3 is TGCAGCGTTGAGCCCAGACAGGGGTACGGCTACACCTTC. Amino acid sequence: CSVEPRQGYGYTF.